Reported below is one T cell receptor (beta chain). Seattle's cohort entered during active infection and was followed longitudinally. This record comes from a study of blood T cell repertoires in COVID-19. Background on the study: Whether acute or convalescent, the COVID-19 samples came from the United States, Italy and Spain. The cDNA or gDNA used as material had been derived from T cells, B-cell-depleted T cells, or PBMCs.

The V end was cut by 2 bases, the J end by 3 bases, with 7 bases between. Germline CDR1 MNHEY, CDR2 SMNVEV (reference sequence). This CDR3 spans 13 amino acids. Original handling: Amplification with reference gene primers provided the estimates of nucleated cell counts. The method was immunoSEQ multiplex PCR; TCRdb's version includes in-frame clones alone and lacks a portion of them. V, J and clone size were drawn from that table, and D and trimming were deduced from the DNA. The sample includes approximately 460,000 clones, roughly 89% of them seen just once. The clonotype originates from a young man with COVID-19, enrolled during active disease. The chain recombines TRBV27 with TRBJ1-2, with a weak D call TRBD1 (5 bases). Sequenced material: peripheral blood. The CDR3 is CASSLRGDYGYTF. In DNA form, the CDR3 reads TGTGCCAGCAGTTTACGGGGGGACTATGGCTACACCTTC.